Following are 23 T cell receptor beta chains from one sample sequenced in a study of blood T cell repertoires in COVID-19. TCRdb's table, derived via immunoSEQ multiplex PCR, lists solely in-frame clones and lacks some. The table shows 200,000 or so clones, with roughly 80% occurring only once. Sample: PBMCs or T cells enriched from blood (not recorded which). These receptors all stem from a man aged 40-49 years who had recovered from COVID-19.

The chain is built from TRBV7-6 and TRBJ1-2; 7 nucleotides align to TRBD1. The germline V gene encodes CDR1 SGHVS and CDR2 FNYEAQ. The CDR3 covers 15 residues. V trimming: 7 bases; J trimming: 4 bases; junction bases outside the gene matches: 12. The CDR3 sequence is CASTPSTGTAYGYTF. The CDR3 coding sequence is TGTGCCAGCACCCCCTCCACCGGGACAGCCTATGGCTACACCTTC.

This rearrangement joins TRBV24-1 to TRBJ1-2; 7 bases align to TRBD1. V shed 4 bases and J 6 bases; nucleotides not matched to a gene: 10. The germline V gene encodes CDR1 KGHDR and CDR2 SFDVKD. This CDR3 has 15 residues. Here the CDR3 reads CATSDSHRGSDGYTF. CDR3 nucleotide sequence: TGTGCCACCAGTGACTCCCACAGGGGTTCGGATGGCTACACCTTC.

The chain has TRBV9 and TRBJ1-2; no clear D gene. This CDR3 spans 15 amino acids. Germline CDR1 is SGDLS and CDR2 is YYNGEE. Trimming took 2 bases from V and 3 from J, leaving 14 bases between them. This CDR3 is CASSVSPTPDYGYTF. The CDR3 coding sequence is TGTGCCAGCAGCGTTAGCCCAACCCCGGACTATGGCTACACCTTC.

This rearrangement joins TRBV5-6 to TRBJ1-4, with 10 bases matching TRBD1. V lost 4 bases and J lost 12; bases outside the gene matches: 9. Germline-derived CDR1 and CDR2 are SGHDT and YYEEEE. CDR3 length equals 14 residues. The CDR3: CASSPQDRGNELFF. In nucleotides, the CDR3 is TGTGCCAGCAGCCCCCAGGACAGGGGGAATGAACTGTTTTTT.

This clone has only a few counts. The identical CDR3 is also encoded by other nucleotide sequences in the sample. V gene TRBV9 combines with J gene TRBJ1-2; 10 positions match TRBD1. This CDR3 is built from 14 residues. Germline trimming cut 0 bases from V and 8 bases from J; bases unmatched to any gene: 4. CDR1 and CDR2 (germline): SGDLS, YYNGEE. The CDR3: CASSVGQGARGYTF. CDR3 DNA: TGTGCCAGCAGCGTAGGACAGGGGGCAAGAGGCTACACCTTC.

The chain combines TRBV19 with TRBJ1-1; 7 bases are a match to TRBD1. The CDR3 is 15 amino acids. Looked up from germline, CDR1 is LNHDA and CDR2 is SQIVND (reference sequence). Losses at the gene ends were 5 bases for V and 2 bases for J; bases not matched to a gene: 8. DNA for the CDR3: TGTGCCAGTAGTCCTCTCGGGACAGTTAACACTGAAGCTTTCTTT. Translated, it gives CASSPLGTVNTEAFF. Combining the CDR3 with reference TRBV19 and TRBJ1-1 gives the whole variable domain DGGITQSPKYLFRKEGQNVTLSCEQNLNHDAMYWYRQDPGQGLRLIYYSQIVNDFQKGDIAEGYSVSREKKESFPLTVTSAQKNPTAFYLCASSPLGTVNTEAFFGQGTRLTVV.

The chain couples TRBV19 to TRBJ2-3, with TRBD2 matching over 9 bases. The germline gives CDR1 LNHDA, CDR2 SQIVND (reference sequence). The V segment lost 5 bases and the J segment 5 bases; nucleotides outside the gene matches: 5. This CDR3 has 14 residues. The CDR3 spells CASSVAGVGDTQYF. The CDR3 DNA is TGTGCCAGTAGTGTAGCGGGGGTTGGAGATACGCAGTATTTT. The variable domain in full, completed from reference TRBV19 and TRBJ2-3, reads DGGITQSPKYLFRKEGQNVTLSCEQNLNHDAMYWYRQDPGQGLRLIYYSQIVNDFQKGDIAEGYSVSREKKESFPLTVTSAQKNPTAFYLCASSVAGVGDTQYFGPGTRLTVL.

There are a few counts of this clone. The chain employs TRBV5-8 and TRBJ1-2; D is ambiguous. The V end lost 5 bases, the J end lost 8 bases, and 19 bases lay between the germline ends. The CDR3 loop spans 14 amino acids. Germline V gene data show CDR1 as SGHTS and CDR2 as YDEGEE. CDR3 DNA: TGTGCCAGCAGACAAGACATTACGAGTGGCGGCTACACCTTC. The encoded protein is CASRQDITSGGYTF. Based on the CDR3 plus reference TRBV5-8 and TRBJ1-2, the full variable domain is EAGVTQSPTHLIKTRGQQATLRCSPISGHTSVYWYQQALGLGLQFLLWYDEGEERNRGNFPPRFSGRQFPNYSSELNVNALELEDSALYLCASRQDITSGGYTFGSGTRLTVV.

The CDR3 protein is CSASKERSQPQHF. Here the CDR3 DNA reads TGCAGTGCTAGTAAGGAGAGAAGTCAGCCCCAGCATTTT. The chain combines TRBV20-1 with TRBJ1-5; D remains unclear. V was cut by 3 bases and J by 6 bases, with 12 bases left in between. This CDR3 is built from 13 residues. Germline V CDR1 and CDR2: DFQATT, SNEGSKA (reference sequence).

The CDR3 here is CASSFLGGRSYEQYF. In nucleotides, the CDR3 is TGTGCCAGCAGCTTTTTAGGGGGCCGGTCCTACGAGCAGTACTTC. The gene calls are TRBV5-4 and TRBJ2-7; the match to TRBD1 covers 7 bases. This CDR3 has 15 amino acids. The V segment lost 2 bases and the J segment 1 base; nucleotides outside the gene matches: 6. CDR1 is SGHNT, CDR2 YYREEE, per germline (reference sequence).

The chain has TRBV2 and TRBJ1-2, with D perhaps TRBD1 (5 bases). CDR1 is SNHLY, CDR2 FYNNEI, per germline. Trimming pared 9 bases from V and 4 bases from J, leaving 12 bases between. This CDR3 region has 12 residues. The CDR3, as DNA: TGTGCCAGTGAGGAGGGACCCTATGGCTACACCTTC. Translated, it gives CASEEGPYGYTF. Full variable domain (missing parts from reference TRBV2 and TRBJ1-2): EPEVTQTPSHQVTQMGQEVILRCVPISNHLYFYWYRQILGQKVEFLVSFYNNEISEKSEIFDDQFSVERPDGSNFTLKIRSTKLEDSAMYFCASEEGPYGYTFGSGTRLTVV.

A single count supports this clone. CDR3 coding DNA: TGCGCCAGCAGCCAAACGGGGAGTAACACCGGGGAGCTGTTTTTT. Translating it yields CASSQTGSNTGELFF. This sequence joins TRBV4-1 and TRBJ2-2, with D possibly TRBD2 on 5 matching bases. There are 15 residues in the CDR3. Trimming left V 2 bases short and J 2 bases short, with 9 bases between. CDR1 MGHRA and CDR2 YSYEKL come from the germline V gene.

This chain links TRBV4-1 with TRBJ1-6; 7 nucleotides match TRBD1. V shed 0 bases, J shed 5 bases, and the junction held 10 bases outside the gene matches. The CDR3 sequence is 18 residues long. Germline lookup yields CDR1 MGHRA and CDR2 YSYEKL. The CDR3 coding sequence is TGCGCCAGCAGCCAAGAGACAGGGTTTCCGATAAATAATTCACCCCTCCACTTT. This gives the protein CASSQETGFPINNSPLHF.

This rearrangement joins TRBV7-9 to TRBJ1-2; D not certain. V was pared by 4 bases and J by 2 bases, with 14 bases between. The CDR3 is 15 residues long. The germline CDR1 and CDR2 sequences are SEHNR and FQNEAQ (reference sequence). CDR3 region: CASSSPRRENYGYTF. CDR3 sequence (DNA): TGTGCCAGCAGCTCTCCGAGGAGGGAGAACTATGGCTACACCTTC.

The rearrangement links TRBV5-6 to TRBJ2-3; a possible D gene is TRBD1 (5 bases). Germline loops: CDR1 SGHDT, CDR2 YYEEEE. The CDR3 totals 13 residues. Trimming pared 2 bases from V and 8 bases from J, leaving 12 bases between. The CDR3, as DNA: TGTGCCAGCAGCTTATTAGCAGGGTCTACGCAGTATTTT. This encodes CASSLLAGSTQYF.

This sequence joins TRBV28 and TRBJ1-1, with TRBD1 identical over 8 bases. The J segment lost 4 bases and the V segment lost 6 bases, leaving 7 bases of the junction unmatched. Looked up from germline, CDR1 is MDHEN and CDR2 is SYDVKM. This CDR3 is built from 14 residues. CDR3: CASRIQGVGTEAFF. CDR3 coding DNA: TGTGCCAGCAGGATACAGGGGGTGGGCACTGAAGCTTTCTTT.

V gene TRBV18 combines with J gene TRBJ1-5; the match to TRBD1 covers 8 bases. CDR1 is KGHSH, CDR2 LQKENI, per germline. CDR3 length: 16 residues. V gave up 3 bases and J gave up 6 bases; unmatched junction bases: 10. As DNA, the CDR3 is TGTGCCAGCTCACCGATGAGACAGGGGATTGGTCAGCCCCAGCATTTT. This encodes CASSPMRQGIGQPQHF.

The chain is built from TRBV6-5 and TRBJ2-7, with D maybe TRBD1 (5 bases). The CDR3 has 13 residues. Germline V lookup: CDR1 MNHEY, CDR2 SVGAGI. The CDR3 region is CACRDPGKYEQYF. CDR3 nucleotide sequence: TGTGCATGTAGGGATCCAGGGAAATACGAGCAGTACTTC.

The chain couples TRBV27 to TRBJ1-1, with 9 positions matching TRBD1. The CDR3 loop spans 15 amino acids. The J segment lost 7 bases and the V segment lost 2 bases, leaving 8 bases of the junction unmatched. The germline gives CDR1 MNHEY, CDR2 SMNVEV (reference sequence). CDR3 protein: CASSLLGQGPDEAFF. In nucleotides, the CDR3 is TGTGCCAGCAGTTTACTTGGACAGGGGCCCGATGAAGCTTTCTTT.

This chain connects TRBV5-1 to TRBJ1-4; 9 bases are shared with TRBD1. CDR1 is SGHRS and CDR2 is YFSETQ in the germline V gene. V lost 9 bases and J lost 0; bases outside the gene matches: 6. The CDR3 has 15 residues. CDR3 protein: CATSDRGATNEKLFF. The CDR3 region has the DNA TGCGCCACTTCGGACAGGGGTGCAACTAATGAAAAACTGTTTTTT.

The chain employs TRBV30 and TRBJ1-3; 7 bases map to TRBD1. J was trimmed by 3 bases and V by 5 bases; bases with no gene match: 10. Germline V lookup: CDR1 GTSNPN, CDR2 SVGIG (reference sequence). The CDR3 is made up of 15 amino acids. DNA of the CDR3: TGTGCCTGGGGACTTGACAGGGCGGTTGGAAACACCATATATTTT. Its protein is CAWGLDRAVGNTIYF.

This chain uses TRBV11-2 with TRBJ1-3; 7 bases line up with TRBD1. Trimming cost V 6 bases and J 0 bases; bases outside gene matches: 5. Germline V gene lookup returns CDR1 SGHAT and CDR2 FQNNGV. The CDR3 totals 15 residues. The CDR3 DNA is TGTGCCAGCAGACCAAACAGGGGCTCTGGAAACACCATATATTTT. This encodes CASRPNRGSGNTIYF.

The V and J genes are TRBV27 and TRBJ2-7, with 7 nucleotides matching TRBD1. CDR1 and CDR2 (germline): MNHEY, SMNVEV (reference sequence). The CDR3 is made up of 17 amino acids. Losses at the gene ends were 5 bases for V and 5 bases for J; bases not matched to a gene: 18. As DNA, the CDR3 is TGTGCCAGCAGTCCTATCCCGAAGACAGGGTACACCAACGAGCAGTACTTC. Protein: CASSPIPKTGYTNEQYF.